Listed here are 8 T cell receptor beta chains from one sample, sequenced in a study of cytomegalovirus exposure and HLA in healthy donors. This PCR relied on a set of 60 Vbeta primers and 13 Jbeta primers. The data were produced by immunoSEQ multiplex PCR, yet TCRdb's version contains in-frame clones alone and is incomplete. The data show approximately 140,000 clones, about three quarters seen once. Sequences were obtained from PBMCs. The origin of the receptors is a man aged 40-49 years in good health and CMV-seropositive.

The genes are TRBV6-5 and TRBJ1-1; D may be TRBD1 (5 bases). Germline CDR1 MNHEY, CDR2 SVGAGI. The CDR3 runs to 15 residues. V dropped 2 bases and J dropped 1 base, with 11 bases sitting between them. The CDR3: CASSYSNRKNTEAFF. CDR3 nucleotide sequence: TGTGCCAGCAGTTACAGTAACAGGAAGAACACTGAAGCTTTCTTT.

This chain joins TRBV9 and TRBJ2-5; the match to TRBD2 covers 8 bases. Germline lookup yields CDR1 SGDLS and CDR2 YYNGEE. CDR3 length: 14 amino acids. Germline trimming cut 3 bases from V and 4 bases from J; bases unmatched to any gene: 5. CDR3 nucleotides: TGTGCCAGCAGCGGGGGCCTAGCGGGAGAGACCCAGTACTTC. It specifies CASSGGLAGETQYF.

J is TRBJ1-1 and V is TRBV29-1; a possible D gene is TRBD1 (6 bases). The CDR3 spans 12 residues. The germline CDR1 and CDR2 sequences are SQVTM and ANQGSEA. V was cut by 4 bases and J by 6 bases, with 12 bases left in between. In DNA, the CDR3 is TGCAGCGTTGGACAAGAGGGGGCTGAAGCTTTCTTT. Protein: CSVGQEGAEAFF.

The CDR3 DNA is TGTGCCAGCAGCCCTGGACAGGGGCTCCTTAATCAGCCCCAGCATTTT. Protein sequence: CASSPGQGLLNQPQHF. The chain recombines TRBV7-8 with TRBJ1-5, with 9 bases matching TRBD1. This CDR3 has 16 amino acids. With 5 bases clipped from V and 4 bases from J, the junction kept 9 bases outside the gene matches. CDR1 SGHVS and CDR2 FQNEAQ come from the germline V gene.

This chain uses TRBV10-3 with TRBJ1-2; D is undetermined. Germline loops: CDR1 ENHRY, CDR2 SYGVKD. The CDR3 covers 11 residues. The V end was cut by 6 bases, the J end by 8 bases, with 10 bases between. CDR3 residues: CAISAGGGYTF. DNA of the CDR3: TGTGCCATCAGCGCCGGCGGAGGCTACACCTTC.

For this clone: The sample holds other DNA sequences that translate to the same CDR3. The chain has TRBV25-1 and TRBJ2-3, with D possibly TRBD1 on 5 matching bases. Trimming pared 4 bases from V and 1 base from J, leaving 9 bases between. The CDR3 spans 14 residues. From germline, CDR1 is MGHDK and CDR2 SYGVNS. CDR3 sequence (DNA): TGTGCCAGCAGTGCTGGACACCGCACAGATACGCAGTATTTT. As protein: CASSAGHRTDTQYF.

J is TRBJ1-2 and V is TRBV4-1; TRBD1 agrees at 11 bases. The V gene end was trimmed by 1 base and the J gene end by 7 bases; junction bases not matched to a gene: 11. The germline CDR1 and CDR2 sequences are MGHRA and YSYEKL. The CDR3 length is 17 residues. CDR3 residues: CASSQVPRDRGDSGYTF. The CDR3, as DNA: TGCGCCAGCAGCCAAGTCCCTCGGGACAGGGGGGACAGTGGCTACACCTTC.

V and J are TRBV5-4 and TRBJ2-3; 8 bases agree with TRBD2. Germline-derived CDR1 and CDR2 are SGHNT and YYREEE (reference sequence). The V gene end was trimmed by 0 bases and the J gene end by 4 bases; junction bases not matched to a gene: 4. This CDR3 is 15 amino acids long. The CDR3 loop is CASSLGGLVPDTQYF. DNA for the CDR3: TGTGCCAGCAGCTTGGGGGGACTAGTTCCAGATACGCAGTATTTT.